Sequencing of this T cell receptor beta chain was carried out in a study of OX40 agonist ivuxolimab in advanced cancers. Study-level information: Six ivuxolimab dose levels, 0.01 to 10 mg/kg, were given intravenously every 2 weeks. Having had anti-PD-1, anti-PD-L1 or anti-CTLA-4 therapy before was allowed, and roughly 40% had some. Study-level points and caveats: The 0.1-3.0 mg/kg partial responders had among the lowest clonal expansion.

Only in-frame clones appear in the TCRdb table, and some are missing; sequencing was by immunoSEQ multiplex PCR. The table includes 50,000 to 65,000 clones, about 81% detected once. The CDR3 has 16 amino acids. Germline-derived CDR1 and CDR2 are MGHRA and YSYEKL. Unmatched junction bases numbered 5, after V lost 0 bases and J lost 1 base. Concerning this clone: Antigen unknown.

The chain employs TRBV4-1 and TRBJ2-7; 8 positions match TRBD2. The starting material was CD4+ or CD8+ T cells sorted from blood, obtained in a trial of the OX40 agonist ivuxolimab. The TCR was taken from an adult with an advanced solid tumor such as melanoma, head and neck, liver or kidney cancer. This chain's CDR3 is CASSQDPSGRSYEQYF. The CDR3 DNA reads TGCGCCAGCAGCCAAGATCCCAGCGGGAGATCCTACGAGCAGTACTTC.